Presented here are 30 T cell receptor beta chains from one specimen sequenced in a study of shared clonotypes between healthy human individuals. Only CD45RO-negative cells positively selected for CCR7 counted as naive CD8 cells, so terminally differentiated effector memory CD45RA+ cells were excluded. Repertoires were generated with immunoSEQ multiplex PCR, while TCRdb's copy carries only in-frame clones and drops some. The profile shows just over 2,000,000 clones, about 95% of them singletons. What was sequenced was naive CD8+ T cells sorted from blood. The receptor source for this set is a man between 18 and 29 years old in good health.

A remark on this clone: The same CDR3 can be traced to other DNA sequences in this sample. V usage is TRBV28 and J usage is TRBJ2-5; tentatively, D is TRBD2 (5 bases). V lost 2 bases to trimming and J lost 0 bases, with 7 bases between them. The CDR3 totals 14 residues. Germline V CDR1 and CDR2: MDHEN, SYDVKM. The CDR3 DNA sequence: TGTGCCAGCAGTTTAGCAGCGGACCAAGAGACCCAGTACTTC. Protein sequence: CASSLAADQETQYF. Combining the CDR3 with reference TRBV28 and TRBJ2-5 gives the whole variable domain DVKVTQSSRYLVKRTGEKVFLECVQDMDHENMFWYRQDPGLGLRLIYFSYDVKMKEKGDIPEGYSVSREKKERFSLILESASTNQTSMYLCASSLAADQETQYFGPGTRLLVL.

The sample holds a few counts of this clone. This rearrangement joins TRBV30 to TRBJ2-3; TRBD1 matches 12 bases. After removal of 5 bases from V and 4 bases from J, the junction contained 4 bases not matched to a gene. The CDR3 is 14 residues long. Germline lookup yields CDR1 GTSNPN and CDR2 SVGIG (reference sequence). CDR3 sequence (DNA): TGTGCCTGGGAGGGACAGGGGGCGTCAGATACGCAGTATTTT. This translates into CAWEGQGASDTQYF.

The chain has TRBV6-7 and TRBJ1-1; TRBD1 is a possible D gene (6 bases). TRBV6-7 qualifies as an ORF whose function is uncertain. This CDR3 comprises 15 residues. The V and J ends lost 8 bases and 3 bases respectively, with 19 bases between them. As DNA, the CDR3 is TGTGCCAGCGGATATGTGTGGGGGCGGCACACTGAAGCTTTCTTT. It is translated as CASGYVWGRHTEAFF.

The chain joins TRBV25-1 to TRBJ2-1, with D unclear. The CDR3 runs 14 residues. Germline lookup yields CDR1 MGHDK and CDR2 SYGVNS. V gave up 7 bases and J gave up 0 bases, with 10 bases separating them. The CDR3 loop reads CASKGESSYNEQFF. CDR3 nucleotide sequence: TGTGCCAGCAAGGGCGAGAGCTCCTACAATGAGCAGTTCTTC. Variable domain in full (rest from reference TRBV25-1 and TRBJ2-1): EADIYQTPRYLVIGTGKKITLECSQTMGHDKMYWYQQDPGMELHLIHYSYGVNSTEKGDLSSESTVSRIRTEHFPLTLESARPSHTSQYLCASKGESSYNEQFFGPGTRLTVL.

The chain carries TRBV30 and TRBJ2-7; weak D call: TRBD1 (7 bases). Trimming stripped 2 bases from V and 5 bases from J, with 13 bases between. CDR3 length: 13 amino acids. Germline-derived CDR1 and CDR2 are GTSNPN and SVGIG (reference sequence). The CDR3 DNA sequence: TGTGCCTGGAGTCACAGGGGAGGCGACGAGCAGTACTTC. Amino acids: CAWSHRGGDEQYF. The whole variable domain, remainder taken from reference TRBV30 and TRBJ2-7, is SQTIHQWPATLVQPVGSPLSLECTVEGTSNPNLYWYRQAAGRGLQLLFYSVGIGQISSEVPQNLSASRPQDRQFILSSKKLLLSDSGFYLCAWSHRGGDEQYFGPGTRLTVT.

The V call is TRBV5-6, the J call TRBJ2-7; the D is unclear. Trimming took off 1 base at V and 1 base at J, with 12 bases between the two ends. The CDR3 has 15 residues. Germline CDR1 SGHDT, CDR2 YYEEEE. The CDR3 sequence: CASSLSLGLSYEQYF. In nucleotides, the CDR3 is TGTGCCAGCAGCTTGTCTTTAGGGTTGTCCTACGAGCAGTACTTC.

The genes are TRBV5-1 and TRBJ1-1, with D maybe TRBD1 (6 bases). The V end lost 2 bases, the J end lost 5 bases, and 10 bases lay between the germline ends. This CDR3 comprises 13 residues. Germline V gene data show CDR1 as SGHRS and CDR2 as YFSETQ. For the CDR3, the DNA is TGCGCCAGCAGCTTTACAGGGTATACTGAAGCTTTCTTT. Protein sequence: CASSFTGYTEAFF.

The rearrangement uses TRBV11-2 and TRBJ2-7; D is uncertain. The CDR3 covers 12 residues. Trimming took off 5 bases at V and 3 bases at J, with 8 bases between the two ends. Germline CDR1 is SGHAT and CDR2 is FQNNGV. CDR3 amino acids: CASSPPIYEQYF. DNA of the CDR3: TGTGCCAGCAGCCCCCCGATCTACGAGCAGTACTTC. Full variable domain (remainder filled in from reference TRBV11-2 and TRBJ2-7): EAGVAQSPRYKIIEKRQSVAFWCNPISGHATLYWYQQILGQGPKLLIQFQNNGVVDDSQLPKDRFSAERLKGVDSTLKIQPAKLEDSAVYLCASSPPIYEQYFGPGTRLTVT.

Of note for this clone: The same CDR3 arises from other DNA sequences in this sample as well. CDR3 amino acids: CASSQPGSYNEQFF. The CDR3 DNA follows: TGCGCCAGCAGCCAACCAGGGTCCTACAATGAGCAGTTCTTC. The genes are TRBV4-1 and TRBJ2-1; D possibly corresponds to TRBD1 (5 bases). The CDR3 length is 14 residues. CDR1 is MGHRA and CDR2 is YSYEKL in the germline V gene. Trimming stripped 2 bases from V and 1 base from J, with 6 bases between.

This chain joins TRBV19 and TRBJ1-2, with D perhaps matching TRBD1 (6 bases). V lost 10 bases and J lost 4, with 16 bases in between. This CDR3 is 13 amino acids long. Germline lookup yields CDR1 LNHDA and CDR2 SQIVND (reference sequence). CDR3 in amino acids: CATSRGRGYGYTF. The CDR3 DNA is TGTGCCACCTCGCGGGGGCGCGGCTATGGCTACACCTTC.

This clone was seen only once. This sample includes further DNA sequences coding for the same CDR3. This chain uses TRBV7-9 with TRBJ1-1, with a possible D match to TRBD1 (5 bases). The CDR3 length is 13 residues. Trimming took 5 bases from V and 4 from J, leaving 11 bases between them. CDR1 SEHNR and CDR2 FQNEAQ come from the germline V gene (reference sequence). CDR3 DNA: TGTGCCAGCAGCCTTCCCGGGGGCACTGAAGCTTTCTTT. This gives the protein CASSLPGGTEAFF.

The chain employs TRBV27 and TRBJ1-2; TRBD1 might be the D (6 bases). Germline V gene lookup returns CDR1 MNHEY and CDR2 SMNVEV (reference sequence). V dropped 6 bases and J dropped 2 bases, with 10 bases sitting between them. There are 13 residues in the CDR3. CDR3 nucleotide sequence: TGTGCCAGCAGATCACAGGGAAACTATGGCTACACCTTC. Its protein product is CASRSQGNYGYTF.

This clone was seen just once. This chain links TRBV7-8 with TRBJ2-7; TRBD2 matches at 13 bases. V trimming: 4 bases; J trimming: 1 base; junction bases outside the gene matches: 4. The CDR3 has 16 amino acids. Germline-derived CDR1 and CDR2 are SGHVS and FQNEAQ. The CDR3 spells CASSSGLAGKSYEQYF. In nucleotides, the CDR3 is TGTGCCAGCAGCTCGGGACTAGCGGGGAAATCCTACGAGCAGTACTTC.

CDR3 sequence: CAWNQGDPPPANYGYTF. CDR3 in DNA: TGTGCCTGGAACCAGGGGGATCCCCCTCCTGCTAACTATGGCTACACCTTC. The chain employs TRBV30 and TRBJ1-2; 7 bases are a match to TRBD1. Germline V gene sequence: CDR1 GTSNPN, CDR2 SVGIG (reference sequence). V dropped 4 bases and J dropped 0; count of bases not matched to a gene: 14. This CDR3 is built from 17 residues.

This chain uses TRBV7-3 with TRBJ2-6, with TRBD1 matching 8 bases. Germline CDR1 reads SGHTA; CDR2 reads FQGTGA. This CDR3 is built from 18 residues. V shed 4 bases, J shed 0 bases, and the junction held 8 bases outside the gene matches. CDR3 loop: CASSSRTGPSSGANVLTF. The CDR3 nucleotides are TGTGCCAGCAGCTCAAGGACAGGGCCTTCCTCTGGGGCCAACGTCCTGACTTTC. The complete variable domain, with remaining parts taken from reference TRBV7-3 and TRBJ2-6, reads GAGVSQTPSNKVTEKGKYVELRCDPISGHTALYWYRQSLGQGPEFLIYFQGTGAADDSGLPNDRFFAVRPEGSVSTLKIQRTERGDSAVYLCASSSRTGPSSGANVLTFGAGSRLTVL.

Only one count was recorded for this clone. This same CDR3 is encoded by further DNA sequences in the sample. V gene TRBV5-4 combines with J gene TRBJ2-3; the D is unclear. The ends were cut back, 0 bases at V and 2 bases at J, with 7 bases in the middle. The CDR3 extends over 14 amino acids. Germline V lookup: CDR1 SGHNT, CDR2 YYREEE (reference sequence). CDR3 sequence reads: CASSLEGYTDTQYF. The CDR3, as DNA: TGTGCCAGCAGCTTGGAAGGTTACACAGATACGCAGTATTTT.

V and J are TRBV15 and TRBJ1-5; 8 bases are a match to TRBD1. The V and J ends lost 1 base and 3 bases, in that order; junction bases with no gene match: 14. Looked up from germline, CDR1 is LNHNV and CDR2 is YYDKDF (reference sequence). The CDR3 has 19 residues. The DNA of the CDR3 is TGTGCCACCAGCAGAGTCGATTTACAGGGGGATCAGACCAATCAGCCCCAGCATTTT. It specifies CATSRVDLQGDQTNQPQHF.

This rearrangement joins TRBV11-2 to TRBJ2-3; unclear D gene. V was shortened by 0 bases and J by 8 bases, with 6 bases between the two germline ends. Germline V gives CDR1 SGHAT, CDR2 FQNNGV. The CDR3 is made up of 12 amino acids. The CDR3 bases are TGTGCCAGCAGCTTAGATTTCGGTACGCAGTATTTT. Its translation: CASSLDFGTQYF.

Regarding this clone: One end of the junction varies from germline; a read error may be responsible. The rearrangement joins TRBV19 to TRBJ1-2; unclear D gene. The CDR3 has 13 amino acids. The germline CDR1 and CDR2 sequences are LNHDA and SQIVND (reference sequence). The CDR3 DNA sequence: TGTGCCAGTAGTCTAGACACCTACTATGGCTACACCTTC. Amino acids: CASSLDTYYGYTF.

The rearrangement uses TRBV2 and TRBJ2-7, with no clear D. CDR1 and CDR2 from the germline V gene are SNHLY and FYNNEI. The CDR3 is 15 amino acids. The V and J ends lost 6 bases and 2 bases respectively, with 17 bases between them. CDR3 protein: CASREHGPTPYEQYF. CDR3 nucleotides: TGTGCCAGCAGGGAACACGGACCAACCCCCTACGAGCAGTACTTC.

The chain combines TRBV28 with TRBJ2-7; perhaps TRBD2 as D (5 bases). The CDR3 loop spans 13 amino acids. Per the germline V gene, CDR1 is MDHEN and CDR2 is SYDVKM. V lost 7 bases, J lost 0 bases, and 10 bases lay in between. As DNA, the CDR3 is TGTGCCAGCAAGGAGGCCCGCTCCTACGAGCAGTACTTC. Residues: CASKEARSYEQYF.

J is TRBJ1-5 and V is TRBV2, with no clear D. CDR1 and CDR2 from the germline V gene are SNHLY and FYNNEI. V was shortened by 2 bases and J by 1 base, with 15 bases between the two germline ends. The CDR3 covers 17 residues. This CDR3 reads CASSELGPSESNQPQHF. CDR3 sequence (DNA): TGTGCCAGCAGTGAACTGGGCCCAAGTGAAAGCAATCAGCCCCAGCATTTT.

The rearrangement joins TRBV28 to TRBJ2-7; 9 bases line up with TRBD1. This CDR3 has 15 amino acids. The V gene end was trimmed by 5 bases and the J gene end by 4 bases; junction bases not matched to a gene: 9. Per the germline V gene, CDR1 is MDHEN and CDR2 is SYDVKM. DNA for the CDR3: TGTGCCAGCAGTCTGCCGGGACAGGGAAGGTACGAGCAGTACTTC. This translates into CASSLPGQGRYEQYF.

This chain joins TRBV28 and TRBJ1-5; D is possibly TRBD1 (5 bases). V was clipped by 5 bases and J by 3 bases, with 17 bases between them. The CDR3 spans 16 residues. Germline values: CDR1 MDHEN, CDR2 SYDVKM. DNA for the CDR3: TGTGCCAGCAGTGCTTGGGGGGGGGATTACAATCAGCCCCAGCATTTT. Amino acids: CASSAWGGDYNQPQHF.

Turning to this clone: The same CDR3 is also encoded by other DNA sequences in this sample. The rearrangement joins TRBV7-6 to TRBJ2-1, with no clear D. From germline, CDR1 is SGHVS and CDR2 FNYEAQ. Trimming removed 3 bases at V and 5 bases at J, with 8 bases between. CDR3 length: 13 residues. CDR3 in amino acids: CASSLRLNNEQFF. The DNA of the CDR3 is TGTGCCAGCAGCTTGAGGCTGAACAATGAGCAGTTCTTC.

The gene calls are TRBV27 and TRBJ1-1; TRBD1 might be the D (5 bases). V gave up 4 bases and J gave up 5 bases, with 20 bases separating them. From germline, CDR1 is MNHEY and CDR2 SMNVEV (reference sequence). This CDR3 has 16 amino acids. This chain's CDR3 is CASSSIRAHLETEAFF. The CDR3 bases are TGTGCCAGCAGTTCTATCAGGGCCCATTTAGAGACTGAAGCTTTCTTT.

Only one count was recorded for this clone. V is TRBV30 and J is TRBJ1-1; 7 nucleotides match TRBD1. V lost 4 bases, J lost 0 bases, and 8 bases stayed unmatched. The germline CDR1 and CDR2 sequences are GTSNPN and SVGIG (reference sequence). This CDR3 spans 15 amino acids. In nucleotides, the CDR3 is TGTGCCTGGACTCTCAGGGGGGTCGTGAACACTGAAGCTTTCTTT. This encodes CAWTLRGVVNTEAFF. The variable domain in full, with the rest retrieved from reference TRBV30 and TRBJ1-1, is SQTIHQWPATLVQPVGSPLSLECTVEGTSNPNLYWYRQAAGRGLQLLFYSVGIGQISSEVPQNLSASRPQDRQFILSSKKLLLSDSGFYLCAWTLRGVVNTEAFFGQGTRLTVV.

The chain uses TRBV21-1 and TRBJ2-7. TRBV21-1 is annotated as a pseudogene. The CDR3 extends over 16 amino acids. CDR3: CASSGTRDPYSYEQYF. The CDR3 bases are TGTGCCAGCAGCGGGACCCGGGACCCGTACTCCTACGAGCAGTACTTC.

The chain has TRBV27 and TRBJ1-2; 7 positions match TRBD1. CDR3 length equals 16 residues. Germline V gives CDR1 MNHEY, CDR2 SMNVEV (reference sequence). Trimming removed 2 bases from V and 4 bases from J; junction bases left unmatched: 10. CDR3 protein: CASSLGTDLAAYGYTF. CDR3 in DNA: TGTGCCAGCAGTTTAGGGACAGACCTAGCCGCCTATGGCTACACCTTC.

The chain couples TRBV10-3 to TRBJ2-2; TRBD1 might be the D (5 bases). CDR3 size: 14 residues. V was trimmed by 3 bases and J by 2 bases, leaving 7 bases between them. Germline CDR1 reads ENHRY; CDR2 reads SYGVKD. The CDR3 loop reads CAISDDSNTGELFF. In DNA, the CDR3 is TGTGCCATCAGTGATGACAGCAACACCGGGGAGCTGTTTTTT.